One and the same sample provided the 5 T cell receptor beta chains below, sequenced in a study of T cell repertoires in cytomegalovirus infection. TCRdb analysed the reads with MiXCR anew, one entry per CDR3 protein. The table records 60,000 to 75,000 distinct CDR3 sequences, roughly 20% of them present only once. Which antigens these TCRs recognize remains unknown. Material: PBMCs, sequenced either directly or after in vitro stimulation (not recorded which). The receptors were gathered from a human donor in good health (CMV status not recorded). Some clones in this sample may be carry-over from other donors' samples.

The V call is TRBV7-2, the J call TRBJ1-2; no clear D gene. The CDR3 has 13 residues. CDR1 is SGHTA, CDR2 FQGNSA, per germline. The V and J ends lost 5 bases and 8 bases respectively, with 15 bases between them. The DNA for the CDR3 is TGTGCCAGCAGCAGGAAAGCCCTGGGAGGCTACACCTTC. The encoded protein is CASSRKALGGYTF. The entire variable domain, with the rest obtained from reference TRBV7-2 and TRBJ1-2, is as follows: GAGVSQSPSNKVTEKGKDVELRCDPISGHTALYWYRQSLGQGLEFLIYFQGNSAPDKSGLPSDRFSAERTGGSVSTLTIQRTQQEDSAVYLCASSRKALGGYTFGSGTRLTVV.

In its sample, this clonotype was seen a few times. The chain recombines TRBV19 with TRBJ1-5, with D possibly matching TRBD1 (6 bases). Germline CDR1 LNHDA, CDR2 SQIVND (reference sequence). Trimming removed 2 bases at V and 5 bases at J, with 10 bases between. The CDR3 sequence is 14 residues long. The chain's CDR3 is CASSIWPGDQPQHF. As DNA, the CDR3 is TGTGCCAGTAGTATATGGCCAGGGGATCAGCCCCAGCATTTT.

The chain carries TRBV3-1 and TRBJ2-1; D could derive from TRBD1 or TRBD2 (5 bases each). CDR1 is LGHDT, CDR2 YNNKEL, per germline (reference sequence). Trimming took 8 bases from V and 16 from J, leaving 27 bases between them. The CDR3 covers 14 residues. CDR3 residues: CASSISAAGTTPFF. DNA for the CDR3: TGTGCCAGCTCCATTTCAGCGGCCGGGACCACCCCCTTCTTC.

This clonotype was seen at least ten times. V usage is TRBV7-2 and J usage is TRBJ2-1; 10 nucleotides align to TRBD2. V lost 0 bases, J lost 9 bases, and 5 bases stayed unmatched. The CDR3 is 15 amino acids. Per the germline V gene, CDR1 is SGHTA and CDR2 is FQGNSA. CDR3 nucleotide sequence: TGTGCCAGCAGCTTAGCGGCTAGCGGGAGCGGTGAGCAGTTCTTC. It encodes CASSLAASGSGEQFF.

There are many counts of this clonotype. CDR3 amino acids: CASSLPGGSTDTQYF. The CDR3, as DNA: TGTGCCAGCAGCTTACCGGGAGGGAGCACAGATACGCAGTATTTT. The V call is TRBV7-2, the J call TRBJ2-3, with 8 positions matching TRBD2. The CDR3 is made up of 15 amino acids. CDR1 is SGHTA and CDR2 is FQGNSA in the germline V gene. The junction had 1 base not matched to a gene; V was cut back by 2 bases and J by 0 bases.